One and the same sample provided the 14 T cell receptor beta chains below, sequenced in a study of blood T cells in healthy people across ages. Together with a sample-barcoded 5' primer, a J-beta primer mix was included in a second PCR lasting about 6 to 12 cycles. TCRdb reprocessed the 5' RACE reads with MiXCR, giving one entry per CDR3 protein. The repertoire holds over 600,000 distinct CDR3 sequences, about 61% seen once, with around 24% in the top ten. Sequenced sample: blood. These receptors all stem from a man aged 35 to 55 in good health.

The chain couples TRBV6-5 to TRBJ2-6; maybe TRBD1 (5 bases). Germline V lookup: CDR1 MNHEY, CDR2 SVGAGI. Trimming took off 2 bases at V and 2 bases at J, with 10 bases between the two ends. CDR3 size: 16 residues. The CDR3 here is CASSYGPRAGANVLTF. The CDR3 DNA reads TGTGCCAGCAGTTACGGGCCCAGGGCTGGGGCCAACGTCCTGACTTTC.

The V call is TRBV29-1, the J call TRBJ2-7; D gene uncertain. Trimming stripped 3 bases from V and 4 bases from J, with 13 bases between. Germline V gene lookup returns CDR1 SQVTM and CDR2 ANQGSEA. The CDR3 extends over 13 amino acids. The CDR3 is CSVEALDGYEQYF. The CDR3 DNA reads TGCAGCGTTGAGGCCCTCGACGGATACGAGCAGTACTTC.

Details on this clonotype: Germline is not matched at one junction end, which may reflect a read error. The chain carries TRBV12-3 or TRBV12-4 and TRBJ2-1, with 7 bases aligning to TRBD2. The CDR3 totals 15 residues. The CDR3 reads CAGRMGGLADNEQFF. CDR3 nucleotide sequence: TGTGCCGGCAGGATGGGAGGGCTCGCGGACAATGAGCAGTTCTTC.

This clonotype has only a few counts. The V and J genes are TRBV4-3 and TRBJ1-6; 9 bases are a match to TRBD1. CDR1 is LGHNA, CDR2 YSLEER, per germline. The CDR3 totals 13 residues. J gave up 13 bases and V 5 bases, and 6 bases lay outside the gene matches. The CDR3 spells CASSNGQGRPLHF. The CDR3 region has the DNA TGCGCCAGCAGCAACGGACAGGGGCGCCCCCTCCACTTT.

The chain has TRBV15 and TRBJ2-1, with 10 bases that match TRBD2. V trimming: 1 base; J trimming: 5 bases; junction bases outside the gene matches: 2. CDR1 is LNHNV and CDR2 is YYDKDF in the germline V gene (reference sequence). This CDR3 has 15 residues. The CDR3 is CATSRVAGGNNEQFF. The CDR3 region has the DNA TGTGCCACCAGCAGAGTAGCGGGAGGTAACAATGAGCAGTTCTTC.

The rearrangement joins TRBV7-9 to TRBJ2-2, with 11 positions matching TRBD1. The ends lost 5 bases at V and 6 bases at J; junction bases unmatched: 5. This CDR3 is 15 amino acids long. Germline loops: CDR1 SEHNR, CDR2 FQNEAQ (reference sequence). The CDR3 is CASSIGQGAAGELFF. The CDR3 DNA reads TGTGCCAGCAGCATCGGACAGGGGGCGGCCGGGGAGCTGTTTTTT.

On this clonotype: Mismatch with germline at one junction end may stem from a read error. V usage is TRBV7-2 and J usage is TRBJ2-5, with a weak D call TRBD1 (7 bases). The germline V gene encodes CDR1 SGHTA and CDR2 FQGNSA. The CDR3 totals 14 residues. The CDR3, as DNA: TGTGTCAGCAGCGCCCAGGGGGGACCAGAGACCCAGTACTTC. Protein: CVSSAQGGPETQYF.

A note on this clonotype: Here the CDR3 omits its conserved ending phenylalanine or tryptophan, so a read error is the likely source. The V gene is TRBV20-1, the J gene TRBJ2-5, with 10 positions matching TRBD2. CDR3 length: 16 amino acids. With 1 base clipped from V and 1 base from J, the junction kept 6 bases outside the gene matches. In germline, CDR1 is DFQATT, CDR2 SNEGSKA (reference sequence). In nucleotides, the CDR3 is TGCAGTGCTAGAGTTGATACTAGCGGGGCCCAAGAGACCCAGTACCTC. It yields the protein CSARVDTSGAQETQYL.

V and J are TRBV9 and TRBJ1-6; D call uncertain. The CDR3 consists of 17 residues. With 0 bases removed from V and 0 bases from J, the gap between germline ends came to 10 bases. Germline V gene sequence: CDR1 SGDLS, CDR2 YYNGEE. The CDR3 DNA sequence: TGTGCCAGCAGCGTAGAGGGAACCAGCTCCTATAATTCACCCCTCCACTTT. It specifies CASSVEGTSSYNSPLHF.

The chain has TRBV27 and TRBJ2-7, with 7 bases fitting TRBD1. V lost 2 bases to trimming and J lost 7 bases; unmatched junction nucleotides: 8. The CDR3 contains 14 residues. The germline gives CDR1 MNHEY, CDR2 SMNVEV (reference sequence). Here the CDR3 reads CASSLEGAYDEQYF. CDR3 sequence (DNA): TGTGCCAGCAGTTTAGAGGGGGCTTATGATGAGCAGTACTTC.

The sample holds a few counts of this clonotype. The genes are TRBV14 and TRBJ2-3, with D hard to call. Germline V gene sequence: CDR1 SGHDN, CDR2 FVKESK. This CDR3 comprises 11 residues. With 3 bases removed from V and 7 bases from J, the gap between germline ends came to 5 bases. CDR3 nucleotide sequence: TGTGCCAGCAGCCACTCGAATACGCAGTATTTT. Translating gives CASSHSNTQYF.

The chain couples TRBV20-1 to TRBJ2-3; D not resolved. CDR3 length: 11 residues. Per germline, CDR1 DFQATT and CDR2 SNEGSKA (reference sequence). CDR3 DNA: TGCAGCGCACGATTCACAGATACGCAGTATTTT. This translates into CSARFTDTQYF.

A few counts support this clonotype. The gene calls are TRBV12-3 or TRBV12-4 and TRBJ2-4; D is possibly TRBD2 (5 bases). The DNA end lines up better with TRBJ2-7; the J call may be wrong. The CDR3 has 13 amino acids. The DNA for the CDR3 is TGTGCCAGCAGTTTCGACTATTATCGCGAGCAGTACTTC. It codes for CASSFDYYREQYF.

The chain joins TRBV11-2 to TRBJ2-5; D call uncertain. CDR3 length: 15 residues. The ends were cut back, 2 bases at V and 5 bases at J, with 15 bases in the middle. Germline assignment: CDR1 SGHAT and CDR2 FQNNGV. CDR3 region: CASSLRVLSRETQYF. The CDR3 bases are TGTGCCAGCAGCTTACGAGTACTTTCTAGGGAGACCCAGTACTTC.